Sequencing of this TCR beta chain was carried out in a study of cytomegalovirus exposure and HLA in healthy donors. Study-level points and caveats: In a later analysis, V- and J-gene trimming of beta chains associated with a DCLRE1C missense variant, replicated independently. Later on, analysis showed that most CMV-associated TCR beta chains appeared to be HLA-restricted.

PCR primers comprised 60 Vbeta and 13 Jbeta primers. Method: immunoSEQ multiplex PCR; TCRdb's copy keeps in-frame clones and lacks some. The top ten clones hold approximately 3% of a sample with 150,000 to 200,000 clones, over 60% of them seen once. Trimming shortened V by 5 bases and J by 2 bases, and 17 bases separated the two germline ends. CDR3 length: 16 amino acids. Germline V gene sequence: CDR1 SGHRS, CDR2 YFSETQ. Concerning this clone itself: The target antigen is unknown.

The chain recombines TRBV5-1 with TRBJ2-1, with a tentative D call TRBD2 (7 bases). The sample was PBMCs. This TCR derives from a male donor in good health and CMV-seronegative. The CDR3 loop is CASRDGGGGAYNEQFF. The CDR3 region has the DNA TGCGCCAGCAGGGATGGGGGCGGGGGCGCCTACAATGAGCAGTTCTTC.